This paragraph covers one T cell receptor (beta chain) sequence. The record originates from a study of blood T cell repertoires in COVID-19. Study overall: Samples came from the United States, Italy and Spain, spanning acute and convalescent COVID-19. Nucleic acid was either cDNA or gDNA, and it came from T cells, B-cell-depleted T cells, or PBMCs.

How the authors handled the data: The assay estimated nucleated cells by amplifying reference gene primers. The data were produced by immunoSEQ multiplex PCR, yet TCRdb's version contains in-frame clones alone and is incomplete. For V, J and clone size, that table is used; D and trimming come from the DNA. This repertoire shows 400,000 to 500,000 clones, 70% to 90% found once; its top ten account for 1.4%. The source material was peripheral blood. The receptor was isolated from a woman between 25 and 40 years old with active or convalescent COVID-19.

In nucleotides, the CDR3 is TGTGCCAGCAGTTGGTTCAGCGGGGATTACACCGGGGAGCTGTTTTTT. Translating gives CASSWFSGDYTGELFF. The gene calls are TRBV6-5 and TRBJ2-2, with 7 bases matching TRBD2. The CDR3 sequence is 16 residues long. V lost 4 bases and J lost 3; bases outside the gene matches: 8. Germline-derived CDR1 and CDR2 are MNHEY and SVGAGI.